The clone carrying this TCR beta chain was picked up one time. This record belongs to a study of shared clonotypes between healthy human individuals. Sorted subsets were amplified in replicate PCRs using 200 ng DNA, roughly 30,000 T cell genomes. Measured with immunoSEQ multiplex PCR; TCRdb has only the in-frame clones, and not every one. The table has approximately 400,000 clones, about 96% seen once; the top ten hold around 0.3%. The V end was cut by 3 bases, the J end by 3 bases, with 6 bases between. The CDR3 runs 13 residues. Germline CDR1 and CDR2: MDHEN and SYDVKM. This TCR was recovered from a man younger than 45 in good health. The source material was memory CD8+ T cells sorted from blood. Indicated subset: CD45RO+ cells pooled with CCR7-negative TemRA cells. The genes are TRBV28 and TRBJ1-5, with D maybe TRBD1 (5 bases). The CDR3 region has the DNA TGTGCCAGCAGTTTGACAGCCAATCAGCCCCAGCATTTT. Translating gives CASSLTANQPQHF.